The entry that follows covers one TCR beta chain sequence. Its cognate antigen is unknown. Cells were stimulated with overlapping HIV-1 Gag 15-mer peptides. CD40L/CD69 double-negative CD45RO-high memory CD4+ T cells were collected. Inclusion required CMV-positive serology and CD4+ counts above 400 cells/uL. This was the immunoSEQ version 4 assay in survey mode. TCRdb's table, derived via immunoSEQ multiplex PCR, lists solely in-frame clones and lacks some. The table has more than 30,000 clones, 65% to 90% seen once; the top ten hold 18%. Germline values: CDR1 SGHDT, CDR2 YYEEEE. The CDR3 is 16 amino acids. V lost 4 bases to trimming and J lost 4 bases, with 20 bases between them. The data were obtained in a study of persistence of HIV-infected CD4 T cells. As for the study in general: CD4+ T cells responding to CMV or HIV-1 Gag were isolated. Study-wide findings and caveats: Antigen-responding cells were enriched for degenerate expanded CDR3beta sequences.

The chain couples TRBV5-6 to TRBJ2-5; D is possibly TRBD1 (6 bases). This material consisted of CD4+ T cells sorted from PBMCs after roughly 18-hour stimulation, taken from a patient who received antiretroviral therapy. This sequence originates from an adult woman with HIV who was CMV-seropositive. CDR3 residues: CASSVKPAGARETQYF. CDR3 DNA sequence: TGTGCCAGCAGCGTCAAACCCGCAGGGGCCCGAGAGACCCAGTACTTC.